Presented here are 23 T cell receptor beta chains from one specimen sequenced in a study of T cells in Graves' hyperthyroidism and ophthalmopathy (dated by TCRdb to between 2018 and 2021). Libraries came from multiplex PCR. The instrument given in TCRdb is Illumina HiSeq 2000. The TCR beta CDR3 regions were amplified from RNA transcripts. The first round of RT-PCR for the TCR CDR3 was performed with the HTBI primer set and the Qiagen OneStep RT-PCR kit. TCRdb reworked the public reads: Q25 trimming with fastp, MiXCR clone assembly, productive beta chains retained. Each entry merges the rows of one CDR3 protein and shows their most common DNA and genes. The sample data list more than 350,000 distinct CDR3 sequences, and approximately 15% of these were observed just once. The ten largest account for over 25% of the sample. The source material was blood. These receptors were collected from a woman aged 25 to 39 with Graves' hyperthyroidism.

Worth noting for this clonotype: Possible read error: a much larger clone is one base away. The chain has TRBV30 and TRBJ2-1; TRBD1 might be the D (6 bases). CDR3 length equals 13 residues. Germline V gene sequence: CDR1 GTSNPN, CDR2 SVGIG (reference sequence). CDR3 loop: CAWSASGVNGQFF. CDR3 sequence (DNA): TGTGCCTGGAGCGCTTCAGGGGTTAATGGGCAGTTCTTC.

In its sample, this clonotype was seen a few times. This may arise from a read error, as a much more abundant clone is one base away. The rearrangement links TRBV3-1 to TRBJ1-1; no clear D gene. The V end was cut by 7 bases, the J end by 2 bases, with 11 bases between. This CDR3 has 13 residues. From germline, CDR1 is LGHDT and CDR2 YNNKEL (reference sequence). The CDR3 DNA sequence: TGTGCCAGCAACCACGCGATTAACACTGAAGCTTTCTTT. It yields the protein CASNHAINTEAFF.

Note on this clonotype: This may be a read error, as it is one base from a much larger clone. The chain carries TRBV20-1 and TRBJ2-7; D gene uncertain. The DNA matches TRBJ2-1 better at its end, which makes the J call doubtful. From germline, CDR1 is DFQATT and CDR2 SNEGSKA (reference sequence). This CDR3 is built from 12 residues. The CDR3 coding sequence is TGCAGTGCTACTCCCGTCTTCTACGAGCAGTTCTTC. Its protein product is CSATPVFYEQFF.

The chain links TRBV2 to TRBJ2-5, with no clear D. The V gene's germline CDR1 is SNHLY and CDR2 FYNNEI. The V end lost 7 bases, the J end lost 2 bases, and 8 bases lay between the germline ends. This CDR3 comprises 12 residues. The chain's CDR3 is CASNPDQETQYF. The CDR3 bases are TGTGCCAGCAACCCAGATCAAGAGACCCAGTACTTC.

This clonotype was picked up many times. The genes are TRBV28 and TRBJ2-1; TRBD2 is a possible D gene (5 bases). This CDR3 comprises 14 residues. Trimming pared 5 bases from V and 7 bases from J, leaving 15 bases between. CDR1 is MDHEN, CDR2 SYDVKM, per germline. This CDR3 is CASSPGSPRNEQFF. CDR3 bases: TGTGCCAGCAGTCCGGGGAGTCCCCGAAATGAGCAGTTCTTC.

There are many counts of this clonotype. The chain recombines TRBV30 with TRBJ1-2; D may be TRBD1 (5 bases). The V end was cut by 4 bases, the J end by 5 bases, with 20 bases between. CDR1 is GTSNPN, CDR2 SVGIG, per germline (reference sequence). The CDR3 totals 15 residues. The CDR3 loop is CAWITLGGDLYGYTF. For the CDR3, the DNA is TGTGCCTGGATTACCCTCGGGGGGGACTTGTATGGCTACACCTTC. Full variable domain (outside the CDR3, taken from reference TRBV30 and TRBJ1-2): SQTIHQWPATLVQPVGSPLSLECTVEGTSNPNLYWYRQAAGRGLQLLFYSVGIGQISSEVPQNLSASRPQDRQFILSSKKLLLSDSGFYLCAWITLGGDLYGYTFGSGTRLTVV.

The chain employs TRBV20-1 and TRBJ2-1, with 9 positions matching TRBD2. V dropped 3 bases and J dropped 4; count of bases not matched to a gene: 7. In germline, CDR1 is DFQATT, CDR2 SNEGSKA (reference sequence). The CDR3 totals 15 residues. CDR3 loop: CSASTGTSPYNEQFF. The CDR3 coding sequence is TGCAGTGCTAGTACCGGGACTAGCCCATACAATGAGCAGTTCTTC.

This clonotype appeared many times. The CDR3 sequence: CACMRGANTGELFF. In DNA form, the CDR3 reads TGTGCCTGCATGAGGGGCGCGAACACCGGGGAGCTGTTTTTT. This chain connects TRBV28 to TRBJ2-2, with D perhaps assigned TRBD1 or TRBD2 (5 bases each). V was clipped by 11 bases and J by 0 bases, with 13 bases between them. Per the germline V gene, CDR1 is MDHEN and CDR2 is SYDVKM. The CDR3 has 14 amino acids. Variable domain in full (rest from reference TRBV28 and TRBJ2-2): DVKVTQSSRYLVKRTGEKVFLECVQDMDHENMFWYRQDPGLGLRLIYFSYDVKMKEKGDIPEGYSVSREKKERFSLILESASTNQTSMYLCACMRGANTGELFFGEGSRLTVL.

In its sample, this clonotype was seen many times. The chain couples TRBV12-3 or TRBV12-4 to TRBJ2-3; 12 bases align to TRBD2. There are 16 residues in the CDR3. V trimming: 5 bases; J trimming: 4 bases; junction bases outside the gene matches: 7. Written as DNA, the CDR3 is TGTGCCAGCAGTGGGGTCGGACTAGCGGGACCAGATACGCAGTATTTT. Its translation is CASSGVGLAGPDTQYF.

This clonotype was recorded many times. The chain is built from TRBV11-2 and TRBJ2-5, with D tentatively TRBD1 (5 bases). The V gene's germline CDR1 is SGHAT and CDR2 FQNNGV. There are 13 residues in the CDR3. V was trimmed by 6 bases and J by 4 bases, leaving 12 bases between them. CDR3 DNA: TGTGCCAGCAGATCAGGGTCCTCAGAGACCCAGTACTTC. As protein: CASRSGSSETQYF.

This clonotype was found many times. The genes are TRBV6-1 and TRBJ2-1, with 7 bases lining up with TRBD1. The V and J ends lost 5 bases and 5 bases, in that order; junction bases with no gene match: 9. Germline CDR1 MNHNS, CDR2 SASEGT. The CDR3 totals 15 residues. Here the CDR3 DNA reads TGTGCCAGCAGTTATGGGGACAGAGCGGACAATGAGCAGTTCTTC. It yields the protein CASSYGDRADNEQFF.

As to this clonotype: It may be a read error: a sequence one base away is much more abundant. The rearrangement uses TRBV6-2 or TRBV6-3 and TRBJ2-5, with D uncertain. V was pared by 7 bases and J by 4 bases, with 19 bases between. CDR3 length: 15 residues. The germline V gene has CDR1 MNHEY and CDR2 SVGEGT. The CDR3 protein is CASKDKQILAETQYF. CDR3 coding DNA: TGTGCCAGCAAAGACAAACAGATATTGGCAGAGACCCAGTACTTC.

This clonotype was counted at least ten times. As DNA, the CDR3 is TGTGCCAGTAGAGGGAGCGGGAGCATCAACGAGCAGTACTTC. Protein sequence: CASRGSGSINEQYF. The gene calls are TRBV27 and TRBJ2-7, with 8 positions matching TRBD2. V trimming: 9 bases; J trimming: 5 bases; junction bases outside the gene matches: 12. Germline V gene lookup returns CDR1 MNHEY and CDR2 SMNVEV (reference sequence). The CDR3 spans 14 residues.

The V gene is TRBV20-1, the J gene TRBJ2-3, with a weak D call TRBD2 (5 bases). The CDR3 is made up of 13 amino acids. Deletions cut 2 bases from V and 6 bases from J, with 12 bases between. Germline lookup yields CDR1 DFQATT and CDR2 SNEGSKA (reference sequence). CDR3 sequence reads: CSARPGLADTQYF. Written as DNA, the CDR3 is TGCAGTGCTAGACCTGGACTGGCCGATACGCAGTATTTT.

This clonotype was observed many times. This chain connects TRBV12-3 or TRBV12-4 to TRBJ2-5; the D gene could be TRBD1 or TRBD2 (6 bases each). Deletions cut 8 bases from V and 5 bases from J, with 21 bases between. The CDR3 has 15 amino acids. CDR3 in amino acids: CASRAGQGIAETQYF. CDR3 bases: TGTGCCAGCCGGGCGGGGCAGGGGATAGCGGAGACCCAGTACTTC.

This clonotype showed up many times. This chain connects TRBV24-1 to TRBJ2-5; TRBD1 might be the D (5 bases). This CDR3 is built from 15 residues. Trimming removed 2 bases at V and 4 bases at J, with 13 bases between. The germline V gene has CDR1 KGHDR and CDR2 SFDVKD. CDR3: CATSDSRTPGETQYF. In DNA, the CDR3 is TGTGCCACCAGTGATTCCAGGACACCGGGAGAGACCCAGTACTTC.

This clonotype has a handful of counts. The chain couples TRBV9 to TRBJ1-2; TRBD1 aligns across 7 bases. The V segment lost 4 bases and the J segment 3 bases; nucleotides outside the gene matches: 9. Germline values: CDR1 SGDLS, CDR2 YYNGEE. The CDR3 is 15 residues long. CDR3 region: CASSPAGGGDYGYTF. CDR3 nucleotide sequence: TGTGCCAGCAGCCCTGCAGGGGGAGGGGACTATGGCTACACCTTC.

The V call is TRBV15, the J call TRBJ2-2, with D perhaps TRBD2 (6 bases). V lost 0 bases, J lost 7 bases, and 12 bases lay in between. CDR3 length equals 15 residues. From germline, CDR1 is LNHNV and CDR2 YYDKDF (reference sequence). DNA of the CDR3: TGTGCCACCAGCAGAGACCGGGGGTTGGGCGGGGAGCTGTTTTTT. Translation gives CATSRDRGLGGELFF.

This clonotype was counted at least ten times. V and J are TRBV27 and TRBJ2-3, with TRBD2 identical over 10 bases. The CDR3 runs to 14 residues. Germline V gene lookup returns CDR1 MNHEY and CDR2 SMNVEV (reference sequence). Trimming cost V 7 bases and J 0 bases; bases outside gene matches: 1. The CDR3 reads CASKTSGSTDTQYF. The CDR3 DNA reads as TGTGCCAGCAAGACTAGCGGGAGCACAGATACGCAGTATTTT.

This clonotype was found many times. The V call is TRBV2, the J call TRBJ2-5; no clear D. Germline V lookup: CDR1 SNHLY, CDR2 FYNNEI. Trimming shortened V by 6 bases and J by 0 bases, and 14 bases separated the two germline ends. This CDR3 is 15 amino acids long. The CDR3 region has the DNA TGTGCCAGCAGCCCACAACCGGGCAACCAAGAGACCCAGTACTTC. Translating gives CASSPQPGNQETQYF.

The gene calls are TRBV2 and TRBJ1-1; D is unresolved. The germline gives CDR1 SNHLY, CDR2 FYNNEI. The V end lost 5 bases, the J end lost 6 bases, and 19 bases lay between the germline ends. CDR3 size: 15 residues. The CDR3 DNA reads TGTGCCAGCAGTAGGTACGCGGGGAGTGGCCCTGAAGCTTTCTTT. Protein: CASSRYAGSGPEAFF.

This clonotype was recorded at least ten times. CDR3 in DNA: TGTGCCAGCACATCGTATCGGAACACTGAAGCTTTCTTT. Translation gives CASTSYRNTEAFF. The chain couples TRBV3-1 to TRBJ1-1; D ambiguous. V was trimmed by 7 bases and J by 1 base, leaving 10 bases between them. CDR1 and CDR2 from the germline V gene are LGHDT and YNNKEL (reference sequence). This CDR3 is 13 amino acids long.

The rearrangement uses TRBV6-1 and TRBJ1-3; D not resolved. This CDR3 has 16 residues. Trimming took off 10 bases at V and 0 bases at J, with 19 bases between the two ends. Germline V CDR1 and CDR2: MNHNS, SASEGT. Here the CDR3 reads CAILMRGSTSGNTIYF. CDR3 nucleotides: TGTGCCATCCTGATGCGGGGTTCGACCTCTGGAAACACCATATATTTT.